One T cell receptor beta chain is described in this entry. The data derive from a study of blood T cell repertoires in COVID-19. Study-level background: Acute and convalescent COVID-19 specimens originated in the United States, Italy and Spain. PBMCs, B-cell-depleted T cells, or T cells were the source of the cDNA or gDNA that made up the material.

In the original analysis: By means of reference gene primer amplification, nucleated cell counts were estimated. Clones were read by immunoSEQ multiplex PCR, and TCRdb kept only the in-frame ones, dropping some. V, J and clone size derive from that table, while D and trimming were established from the DNA sequence. The repertoire holds tens of thousands of clones, just over 85% seen once, with about 1.5% in the top ten. This TCR was sampled from an elderly woman with acute or convalescent COVID-19. Sequenced input: peripheral blood.

The CDR3 sequence: CASSLSGVEQYF. The DNA for the CDR3 is TGTGCCAGCAGTTTATCGGGCGTGGAGCAGTACTTC. The V gene is TRBV27, the J gene TRBJ2-7; D call uncertain. Per germline, CDR1 MNHEY and CDR2 SMNVEV (reference sequence). V dropped 0 bases and J dropped 7 bases, with 7 bases sitting between them. The CDR3 covers 12 residues.